This T cell receptor (beta chain) was profiled in a study of cytomegalovirus exposure and HLA in healthy donors. At the level of the study: It was reported in a later analysis that the same platform had been used for the 90 to 150 validation repertoires as for the 550 to 700 first-cohort repertoires. Findings and limits, study-wide: A list of around 160 TCR beta chains associated with cytomegalovirus was given. Reported performance of the classifier showed diagnosis of cytomegalovirus status with high specificity and sensitivity.

Profiled with immunoSEQ multiplex PCR; TCRdb holds only in-frame clones, not every one. The repertoire holds tens of thousands of clones, with approximately 93% as singletons. CDR1 and CDR2 from the germline V gene are MNHNY and SVGAGI (reference sequence). The germline V and J ends were trimmed by 6 bases and 1 base, with 10 bases remaining between them. The CDR3 is 13 amino acids. A word on this clone: Its antigen is as yet unknown.

Sequencing was performed on PBMCs. This sequence joins TRBV6-6 and TRBJ2-7; D gene uncertain. This TCR was recovered from a man between 18 and 35 years old in good health and CMV-seropositive. CDR3 protein: CASSFDTSYEQYF. As DNA, the CDR3 is TGTGCCAGCAGCTTTGACACGTCCTACGAGCAGTACTTC.